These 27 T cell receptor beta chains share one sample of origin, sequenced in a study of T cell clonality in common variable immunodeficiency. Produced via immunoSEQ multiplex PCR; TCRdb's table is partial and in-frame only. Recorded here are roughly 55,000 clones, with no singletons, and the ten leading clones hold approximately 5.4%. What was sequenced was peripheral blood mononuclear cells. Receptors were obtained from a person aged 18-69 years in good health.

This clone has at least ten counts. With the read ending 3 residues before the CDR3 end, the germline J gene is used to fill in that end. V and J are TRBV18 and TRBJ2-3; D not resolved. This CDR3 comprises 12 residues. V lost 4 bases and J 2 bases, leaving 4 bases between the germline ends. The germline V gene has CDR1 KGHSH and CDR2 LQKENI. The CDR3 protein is CASSLITDTQYF. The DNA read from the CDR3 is TGTGCCAGCTCACTAATCACAGATACG.

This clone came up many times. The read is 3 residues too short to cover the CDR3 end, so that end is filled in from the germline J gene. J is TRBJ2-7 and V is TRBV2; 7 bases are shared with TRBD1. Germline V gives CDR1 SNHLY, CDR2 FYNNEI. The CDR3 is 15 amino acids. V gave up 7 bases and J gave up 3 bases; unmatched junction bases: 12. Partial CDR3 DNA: TGTGCCAGCAATAGAGACAGGGTTATCGACTACGAG. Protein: CASNRDRVIDYE. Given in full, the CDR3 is CASNRDRVIDYEQYF.

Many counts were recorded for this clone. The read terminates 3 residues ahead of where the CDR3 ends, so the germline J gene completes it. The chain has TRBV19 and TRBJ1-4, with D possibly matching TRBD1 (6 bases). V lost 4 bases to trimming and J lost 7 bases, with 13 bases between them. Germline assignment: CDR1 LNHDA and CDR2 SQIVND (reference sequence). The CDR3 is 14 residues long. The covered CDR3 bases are TGTGCCAGTAGTACAGGGGAAGCAGGTGAAAAA. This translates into CASSTGEAGEK. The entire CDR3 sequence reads CASSTGEAGEKLFF.

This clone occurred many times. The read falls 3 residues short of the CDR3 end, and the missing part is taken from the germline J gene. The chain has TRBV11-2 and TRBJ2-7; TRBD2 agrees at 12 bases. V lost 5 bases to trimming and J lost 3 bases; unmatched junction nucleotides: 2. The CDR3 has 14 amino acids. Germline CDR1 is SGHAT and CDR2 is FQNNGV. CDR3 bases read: TGTGCCAGCAGCGCACTAGCGGGAGGCTACGAG. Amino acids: CASSALAGGYE. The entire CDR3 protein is CASSALAGGYEQYF.

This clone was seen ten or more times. The CDR3 DNA, read in part, is TGTGCCAGCTCCCCAGGGACAGGAACTAACTATGGC. Translating gives CASSPGTGTNYG. The full CDR3 protein is CASSPGTGTNYGYTF. The V call is TRBV18, the J call TRBJ1-2; 8 bases match TRBD1. Sequencing ends 3 residues short of the CDR3 end; the germline J gene provides the rest. The CDR3 has 15 residues. Looked up from germline, CDR1 is KGHSH and CDR2 is LQKENI. Trimming removed 6 bases from V and 0 bases from J; junction bases left unmatched: 6.

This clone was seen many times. This CDR3 is CASSRELTGGRILDTQYF. The sequenced part of the CDR3 DNA is TGTGCCAGTAGTAGAGAACTTACAGGAGGGCGGATCTTAGATACG. The chain carries TRBV19 and TRBJ2-3; D possibly corresponds to TRBD2 (6 bases). The CDR3 extends 3 residues past the end of the read, so its final part is completed from the germline J gene. CDR3 length: 18 amino acids. Germline V CDR1 and CDR2: LNHDA, SQIVND (reference sequence). V lost 4 bases and J 5 bases, leaving 25 bases between the germline ends.

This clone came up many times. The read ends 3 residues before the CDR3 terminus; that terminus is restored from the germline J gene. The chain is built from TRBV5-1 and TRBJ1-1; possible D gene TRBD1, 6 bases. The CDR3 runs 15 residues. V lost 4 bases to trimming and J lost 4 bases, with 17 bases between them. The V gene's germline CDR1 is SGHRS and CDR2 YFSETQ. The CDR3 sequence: CASSPLTGIVTEAFF. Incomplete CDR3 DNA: TGCGCCAGCAGCCCATTGACAGGAATAGTCACTGAA.

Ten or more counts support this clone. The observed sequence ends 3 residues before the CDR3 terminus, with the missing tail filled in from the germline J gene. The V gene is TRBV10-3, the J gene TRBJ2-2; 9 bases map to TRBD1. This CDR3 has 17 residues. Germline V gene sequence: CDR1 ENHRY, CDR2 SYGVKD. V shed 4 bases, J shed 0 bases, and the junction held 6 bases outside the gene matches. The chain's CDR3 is CAISGGTGFANTGELFF. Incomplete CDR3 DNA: TGTGCCATCAGTGGGGGGACAGGGTTCGCGAACACCGGGGAG.

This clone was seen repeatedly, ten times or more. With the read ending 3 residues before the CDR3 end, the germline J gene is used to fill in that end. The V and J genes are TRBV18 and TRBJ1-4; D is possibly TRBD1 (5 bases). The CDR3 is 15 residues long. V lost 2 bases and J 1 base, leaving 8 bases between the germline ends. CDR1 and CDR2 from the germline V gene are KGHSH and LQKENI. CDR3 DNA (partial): TGTGCCAGCTCACCAGACGGGGGAACTAATGAAAAA. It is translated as CASSPDGGTNEK. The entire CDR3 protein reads CASSPDGGTNEKLFF.

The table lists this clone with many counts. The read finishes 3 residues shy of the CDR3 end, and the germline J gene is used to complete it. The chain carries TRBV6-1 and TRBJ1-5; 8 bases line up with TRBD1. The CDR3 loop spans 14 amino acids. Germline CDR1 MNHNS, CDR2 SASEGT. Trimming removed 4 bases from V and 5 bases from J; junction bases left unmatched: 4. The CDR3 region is CASSVQGADQPQHF. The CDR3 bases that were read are TGTGCCAGCAGTGTCCAGGGGGCTGATCAGCCC.

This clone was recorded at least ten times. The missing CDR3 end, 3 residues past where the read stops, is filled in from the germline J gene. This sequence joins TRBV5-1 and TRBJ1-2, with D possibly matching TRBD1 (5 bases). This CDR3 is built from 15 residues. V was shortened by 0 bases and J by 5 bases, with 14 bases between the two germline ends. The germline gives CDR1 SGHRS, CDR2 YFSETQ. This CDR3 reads CASSLEGSLGYGYTF. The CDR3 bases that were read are TGCGCCAGCAGCTTGGAGGGGAGTCTGGGGTATGGC.

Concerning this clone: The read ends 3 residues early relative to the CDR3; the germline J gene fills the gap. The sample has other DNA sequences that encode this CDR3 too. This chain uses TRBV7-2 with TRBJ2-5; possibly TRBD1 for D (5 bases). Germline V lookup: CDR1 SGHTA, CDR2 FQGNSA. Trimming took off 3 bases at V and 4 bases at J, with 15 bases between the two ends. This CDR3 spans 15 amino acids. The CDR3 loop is CASSFDSRATETQYF. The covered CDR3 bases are TGTGCCAGCAGCTTCGACAGTAGAGCGACAGAGACC. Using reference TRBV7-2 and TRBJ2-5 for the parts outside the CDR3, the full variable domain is GAGVSQSPSNKVTEKGKDVELRCDPISGHTALYWYRQSLGQGLEFLIYFQGNSAPDKSGLPSDRFSAERTGGSVSTLTIQRTQQEDSAVYLCASSFDSRATETQYFGPGTRLLVL.

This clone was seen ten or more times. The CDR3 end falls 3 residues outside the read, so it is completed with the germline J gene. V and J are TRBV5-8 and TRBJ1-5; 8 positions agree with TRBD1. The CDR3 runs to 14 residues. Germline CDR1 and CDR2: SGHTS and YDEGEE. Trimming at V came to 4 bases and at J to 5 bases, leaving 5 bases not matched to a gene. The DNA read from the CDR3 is TGTGCCAGCAGCCGGACAGGGTGGCATCAGCCC. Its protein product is CASSRTGWHQP. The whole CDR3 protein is CASSRTGWHQPQHF.

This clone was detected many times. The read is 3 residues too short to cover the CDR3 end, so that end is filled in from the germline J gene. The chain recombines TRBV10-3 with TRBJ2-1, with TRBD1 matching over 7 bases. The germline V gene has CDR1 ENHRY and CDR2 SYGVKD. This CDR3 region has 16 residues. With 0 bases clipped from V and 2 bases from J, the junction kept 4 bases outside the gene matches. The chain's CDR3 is CAISESTGLTYNEQFF. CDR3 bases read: TGTGCCATCAGTGAGTCGACAGGGCTTACCTACAATGAG.

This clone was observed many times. CDR3 sequence: CSARDAAYQETQYF. CDR3 DNA (partial): TGCAGTGCTAGAGACGCGGCCTACCAAGAGACC. This chain connects TRBV20-1 to TRBJ2-5; D is ambiguous. The read gets to within 3 residues of the CDR3 end, and the germline J gene fills in the rest. V lost 0 bases and J 0 bases, leaving 8 bases between the germline ends. The germline gives CDR1 DFQATT, CDR2 SNEGSKA (reference sequence). The CDR3 is 14 residues long.

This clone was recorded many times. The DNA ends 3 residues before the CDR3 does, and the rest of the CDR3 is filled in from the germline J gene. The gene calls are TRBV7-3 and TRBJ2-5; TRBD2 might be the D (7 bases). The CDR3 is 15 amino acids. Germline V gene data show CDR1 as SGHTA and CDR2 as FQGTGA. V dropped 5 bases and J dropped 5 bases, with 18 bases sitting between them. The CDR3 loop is CASSRVGGARETQYF. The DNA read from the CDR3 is TGTGCCAGCAGCCGGGTAGGGGGGGCGAGGGAGACC.

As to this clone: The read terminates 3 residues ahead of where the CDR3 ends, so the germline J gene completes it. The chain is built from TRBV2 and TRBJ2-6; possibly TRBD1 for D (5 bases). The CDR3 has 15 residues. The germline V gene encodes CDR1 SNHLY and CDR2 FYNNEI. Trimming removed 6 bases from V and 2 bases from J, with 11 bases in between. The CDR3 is CASRPGFTGANVLTF. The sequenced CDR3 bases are TGTGCCAGCAGACCAGGGTTCACTGGGGCCAACGTC.

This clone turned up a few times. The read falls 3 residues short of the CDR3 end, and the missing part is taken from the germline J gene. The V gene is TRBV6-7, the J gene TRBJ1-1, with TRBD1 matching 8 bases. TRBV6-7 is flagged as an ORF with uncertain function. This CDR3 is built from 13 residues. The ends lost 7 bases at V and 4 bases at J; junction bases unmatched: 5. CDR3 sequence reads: CASTLQGGTEAFF. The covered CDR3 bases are TGTGCCAGCACTCTACAGGGGGGCACTGAA.

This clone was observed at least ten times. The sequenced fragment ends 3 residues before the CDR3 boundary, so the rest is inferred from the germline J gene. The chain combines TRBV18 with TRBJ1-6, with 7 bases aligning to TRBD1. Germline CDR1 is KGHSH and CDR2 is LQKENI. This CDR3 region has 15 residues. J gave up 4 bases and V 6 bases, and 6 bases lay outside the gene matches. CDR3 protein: CASSPGTEYNSPLHF. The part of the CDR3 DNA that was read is TGTGCCAGCTCGCCCGGGACAGAATATAATTCACCC.

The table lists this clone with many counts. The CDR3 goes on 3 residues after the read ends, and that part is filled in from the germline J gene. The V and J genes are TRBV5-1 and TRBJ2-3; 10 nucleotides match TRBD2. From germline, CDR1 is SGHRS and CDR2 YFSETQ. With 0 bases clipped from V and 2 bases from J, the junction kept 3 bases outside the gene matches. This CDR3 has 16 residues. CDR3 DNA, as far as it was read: TGCGCCAGCAGCTTGGGGACTAGCGGATACACAGATACG. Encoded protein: CASSLGTSGYTDT. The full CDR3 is CASSLGTSGYTDTQYF. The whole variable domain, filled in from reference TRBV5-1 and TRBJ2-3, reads KAGVTQTPRYLIKTRGQQVTLSCSPISGHRSVSWYQQTPGQGLQFLFEYFSETQRNKGNFPGRFSGRQFSNSRSEMNVSTLELGDSALYLCASSLGTSGYTDTQYFGPGTRLTVL.

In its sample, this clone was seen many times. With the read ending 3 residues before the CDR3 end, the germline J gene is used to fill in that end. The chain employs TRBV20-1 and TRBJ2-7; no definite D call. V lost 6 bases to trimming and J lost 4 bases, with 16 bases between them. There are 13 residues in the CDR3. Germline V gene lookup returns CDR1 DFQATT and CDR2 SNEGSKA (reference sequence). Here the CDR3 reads CSALVSATYEQYF. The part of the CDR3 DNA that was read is TGCAGTGCCCTAGTGAGTGCCACTTACGAG.

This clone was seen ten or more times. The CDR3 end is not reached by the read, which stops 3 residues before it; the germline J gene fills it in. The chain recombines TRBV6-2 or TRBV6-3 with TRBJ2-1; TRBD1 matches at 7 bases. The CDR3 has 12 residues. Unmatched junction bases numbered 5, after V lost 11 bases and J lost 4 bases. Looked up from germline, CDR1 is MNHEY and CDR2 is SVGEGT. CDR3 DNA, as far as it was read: TGTGCCTCCGGGGACAGTTACAATGAG. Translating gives CASGDSYNE. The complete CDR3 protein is CASGDSYNEQFF.

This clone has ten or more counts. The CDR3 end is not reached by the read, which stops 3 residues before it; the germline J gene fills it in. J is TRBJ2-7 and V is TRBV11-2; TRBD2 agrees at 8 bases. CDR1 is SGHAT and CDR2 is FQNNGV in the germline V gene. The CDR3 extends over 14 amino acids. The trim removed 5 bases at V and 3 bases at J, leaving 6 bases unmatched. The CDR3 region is CASSPGLGVYEQYF. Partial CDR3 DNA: TGTGCCAGCAGCCCGGGACTAGGGGTCTACGAG.

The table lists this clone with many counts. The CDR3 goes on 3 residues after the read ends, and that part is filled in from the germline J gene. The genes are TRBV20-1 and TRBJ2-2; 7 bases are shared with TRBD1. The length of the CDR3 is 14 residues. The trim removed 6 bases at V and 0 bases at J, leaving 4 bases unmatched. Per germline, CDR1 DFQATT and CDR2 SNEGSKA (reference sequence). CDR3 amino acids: CSAWDSTNTGELFF. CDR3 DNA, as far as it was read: TGCAGTGCATGGGACAGTACGAACACCGGGGAG.

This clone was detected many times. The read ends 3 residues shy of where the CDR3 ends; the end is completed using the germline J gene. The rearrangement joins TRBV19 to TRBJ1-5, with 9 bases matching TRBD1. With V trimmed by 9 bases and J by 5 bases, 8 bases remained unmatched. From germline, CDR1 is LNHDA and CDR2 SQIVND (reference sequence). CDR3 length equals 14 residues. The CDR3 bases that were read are TGTGCCAGCCGTAACCGGGACAGGGATCAGCCC. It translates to CASRNRDRDQP. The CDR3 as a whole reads CASRNRDRDQPQHF.

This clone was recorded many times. The CDR3 DNA, read in part, is TGTGCCAGCAGCCAAGATTTTACGGTTGATACG. Translation: CASSQDFTVDT. In full, the CDR3 reads CASSQDFTVDTQYF. The chain carries TRBV14 and TRBJ2-3; D call uncertain. The read gets to within 3 residues of the CDR3 end, and the germline J gene fills in the rest. Looked up from germline, CDR1 is SGHDN and CDR2 is FVKESK. V was shortened by 0 bases and J by 6 bases, with 10 bases between the two germline ends. CDR3 size: 14 residues.

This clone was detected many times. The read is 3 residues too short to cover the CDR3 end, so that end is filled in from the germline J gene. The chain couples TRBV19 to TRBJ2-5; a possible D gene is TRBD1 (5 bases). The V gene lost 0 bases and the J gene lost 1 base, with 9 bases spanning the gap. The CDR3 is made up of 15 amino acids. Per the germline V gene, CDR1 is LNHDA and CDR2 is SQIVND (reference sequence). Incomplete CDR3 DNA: TGTGCCAGTAGTATAGACTGGGGCCCCCAAGAGACC. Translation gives CASSIDWGPQET. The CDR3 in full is CASSIDWGPQETQYF.